These T cell receptor beta chains were read from a single sample in a study of blood T cell repertoires in COVID-19. Measured with immunoSEQ multiplex PCR; TCRdb has only the in-frame clones, and not every one. In the table there are roughly 100,000 clones, roughly four fifths of which are singletons. Sequenced material: peripheral blood. The source of these receptors is a woman of 80 years or more with acute or convalescent COVID-19. CDR3s include the opening cysteine and the closing phenylalanine or tryptophan.

v_gene,j_gene,CDR3aa
TRBV5-4,TRBJ1-1,CASSPKHQGSWSPEAFF
TRBV28,TRBJ1-1,CASSLGWTSPRAFF
TRBV14,TRBJ2-2,CASSHTHTGELFF
TRBV10-3,TRBJ1-3,CAIPGGNGNTIYF
TRBV5-1,TRBJ2-5,CASSIDPITWTSGSRETQYF
TRBV3-1/TRBV3-2,TRBJ1-2,CASRDAGGYTF
TRBV6-5,TRBJ1-2,CASSYSFAVDSKGYTF
TRBV5-1,TRBJ2-3,CASSSGRGEDTQYF
TRBV18,TRBJ2-3,CASSQLAGGPADTQYF
TRBV5-1,TRBJ2-7,CASSITGGDEQYF
TRBV3-1/TRBV3-2,TRBJ2-6,CASCSSGANVLTF
TRBV5-6,TRBJ2-2,CASSKQGSTTGELFF
TRBV19,TRBJ1-6,CASSEPGQGRSPLHF
TRBV2,TRBJ2-3,CASRTWGGTDTQYF
TRBV27,TRBJ2-6,CASSAFQGQGLSGANVLTF
TRBV6-1,TRBJ2-3,CASSEAHFGHTQYF
TRBV7-2,TRBJ2-1,CASSPETGVYEQFF
TRBV7-9,TRBJ2-7,CASSHISGRAEYEQYF
TRBV7-8,TRBJ2-3,CASSLAAFGTSDPTDTQYF
TRBV10-3,TRBJ2-7,CAIRDPGQGEQYF
TRBV7-9,TRBJ1-2,CASSLAQWNYGYTF
TRBV5-1,TRBJ2-1,CASSLVDRGGNEQFF
TRBV7-6,TRBJ1-2,CASSLEPGVFGYTF
TRBV23-1,TRBJ2-3,CASSYREDTDTQYF
TRBV7-2,TRBJ2-1,CASSLGWADNEQFF
TRBV6-5,TRBJ2-3,CASTLAGETTDTQYF
TRBV30,TRBJ2-3,CARQTDKVTDTQYF
TRBV24-1,TRBJ2-4,CATLRDSGLAKNIQYF
TRBV28,TRBJ1-6,CASSSPTGGKDNSPLHF
TRBV5-1,TRBJ2-1,CASSLSAGYDNEQFF
TRBV14,TRBJ2-6,CASRRTSGANVLTF
TRBV27,TRBJ1-6,CASGGQGDSPLHF
TRBV11-3,TRBJ1-3,CASKGQGSGNTIYF
TRBV29-1,TRBJ1-5,CSVGQGLSQPQHF
TRBV20-1,TRBJ1-1,CSASTDRGREAFF
TRBV10-3,TRBJ1-3,CAISSPGRSGNTIYF
TRBV7-9,TRBJ2-3,CASTYRGNTDTQYF
TRBV24-1,TRBJ2-7,CATRGTGDENYEQYF
TRBV5-8,TRBJ2-3,CASSLGSGIDTQYF
TRBV5-1,TRBJ2-1,CASSHGDSSYNEQFF
TRBV19,TRBJ2-5,CASSNGGKGETQYF
TRBV2,TRBJ1-3,CASRADSYGNTIYF
TRBV12-5,TRBJ2-3,CASARFKGGTDTQYF
TRBV4-3,TRBJ1-2,CASSQVYYTGRASYTF
TRBV7-9,TRBJ1-2,CASRQADREGYGYTF
TRBV7-9,TRBJ1-1,CASSLPHAGQRNTEAFF
TRBV7-2,TRBJ2-2,CASSRDRDRTGELFF
TRBV7-2,TRBJ1-5,CASSSTGRGNQPQHF
TRBV6-6,TRBJ1-2,CASSYGLTGSRDSYTF
TRBV11-3,TRBJ2-1,CASSSRLAGDNEQFF
TRBV28,TRBJ2-6,CASSEILAGSSGANVLTF
TRBV12-2,TRBJ2-1,CASRNPSHNSYNEQFF
TRBV4-1,TRBJ2-5,CASRKSPRAETQYF
TRBV5-1,TRBJ1-3,CASSLASQGYGNTIYF
TRBV5-1,TRBJ2-2,CASKEGATNTGELFF
TRBV6-5,TRBJ1-6,CASRLTGLNSPLHF
TRBV2,TRBJ2-2,CASRGQVNTGELFF
TRBV3-1/TRBV3-2,TRBJ1-2,CASSQGQAIYGYTF
TRBV19,TRBJ1-1,CASSLAPGTEAFF